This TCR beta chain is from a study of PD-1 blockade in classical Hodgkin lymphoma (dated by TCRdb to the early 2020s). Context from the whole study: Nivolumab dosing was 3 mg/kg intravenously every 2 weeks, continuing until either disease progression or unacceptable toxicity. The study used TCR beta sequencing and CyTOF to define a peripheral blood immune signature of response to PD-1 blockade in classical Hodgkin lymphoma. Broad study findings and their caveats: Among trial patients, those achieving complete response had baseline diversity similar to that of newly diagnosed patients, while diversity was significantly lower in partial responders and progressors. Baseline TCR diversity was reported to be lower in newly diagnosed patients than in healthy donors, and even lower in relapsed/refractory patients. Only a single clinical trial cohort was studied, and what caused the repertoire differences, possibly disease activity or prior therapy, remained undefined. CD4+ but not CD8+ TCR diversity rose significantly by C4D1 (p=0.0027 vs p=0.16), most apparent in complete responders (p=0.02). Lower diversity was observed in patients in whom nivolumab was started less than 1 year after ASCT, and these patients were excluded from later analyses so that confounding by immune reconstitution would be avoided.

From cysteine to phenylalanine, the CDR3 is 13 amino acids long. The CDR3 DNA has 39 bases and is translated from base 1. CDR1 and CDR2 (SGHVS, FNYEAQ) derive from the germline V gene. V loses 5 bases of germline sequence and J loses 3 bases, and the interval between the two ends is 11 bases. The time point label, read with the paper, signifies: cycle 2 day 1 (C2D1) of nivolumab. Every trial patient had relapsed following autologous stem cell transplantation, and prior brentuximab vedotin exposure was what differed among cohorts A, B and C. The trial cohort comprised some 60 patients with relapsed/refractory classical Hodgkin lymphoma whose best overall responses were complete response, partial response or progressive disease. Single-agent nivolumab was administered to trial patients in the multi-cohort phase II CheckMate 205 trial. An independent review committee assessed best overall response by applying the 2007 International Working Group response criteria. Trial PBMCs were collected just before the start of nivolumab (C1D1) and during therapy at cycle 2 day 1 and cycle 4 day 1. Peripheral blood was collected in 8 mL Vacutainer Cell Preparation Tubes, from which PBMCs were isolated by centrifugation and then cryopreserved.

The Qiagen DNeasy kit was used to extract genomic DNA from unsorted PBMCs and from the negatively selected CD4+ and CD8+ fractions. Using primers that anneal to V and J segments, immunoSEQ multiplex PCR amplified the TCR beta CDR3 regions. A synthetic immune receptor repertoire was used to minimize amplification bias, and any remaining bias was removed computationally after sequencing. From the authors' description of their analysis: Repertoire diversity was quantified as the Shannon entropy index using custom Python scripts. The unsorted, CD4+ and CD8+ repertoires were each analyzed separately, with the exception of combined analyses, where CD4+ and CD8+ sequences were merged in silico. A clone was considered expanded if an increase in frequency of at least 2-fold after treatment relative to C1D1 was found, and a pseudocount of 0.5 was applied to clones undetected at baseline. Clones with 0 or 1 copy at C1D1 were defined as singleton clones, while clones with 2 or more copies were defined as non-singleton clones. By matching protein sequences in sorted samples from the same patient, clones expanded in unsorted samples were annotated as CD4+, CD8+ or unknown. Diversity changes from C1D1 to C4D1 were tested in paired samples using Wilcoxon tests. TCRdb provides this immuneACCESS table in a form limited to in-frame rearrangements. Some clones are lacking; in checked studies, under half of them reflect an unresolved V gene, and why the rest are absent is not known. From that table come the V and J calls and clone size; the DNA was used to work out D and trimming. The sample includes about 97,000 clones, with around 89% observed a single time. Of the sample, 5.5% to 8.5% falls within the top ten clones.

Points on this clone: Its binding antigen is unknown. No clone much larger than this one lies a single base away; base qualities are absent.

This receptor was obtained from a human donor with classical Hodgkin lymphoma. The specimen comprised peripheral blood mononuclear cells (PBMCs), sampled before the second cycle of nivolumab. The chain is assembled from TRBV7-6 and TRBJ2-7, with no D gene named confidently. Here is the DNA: TGTGCCAGCAGCCCAACTACGATCTACGAGCAGTACTTC. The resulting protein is CASSPTTIYEQYF.